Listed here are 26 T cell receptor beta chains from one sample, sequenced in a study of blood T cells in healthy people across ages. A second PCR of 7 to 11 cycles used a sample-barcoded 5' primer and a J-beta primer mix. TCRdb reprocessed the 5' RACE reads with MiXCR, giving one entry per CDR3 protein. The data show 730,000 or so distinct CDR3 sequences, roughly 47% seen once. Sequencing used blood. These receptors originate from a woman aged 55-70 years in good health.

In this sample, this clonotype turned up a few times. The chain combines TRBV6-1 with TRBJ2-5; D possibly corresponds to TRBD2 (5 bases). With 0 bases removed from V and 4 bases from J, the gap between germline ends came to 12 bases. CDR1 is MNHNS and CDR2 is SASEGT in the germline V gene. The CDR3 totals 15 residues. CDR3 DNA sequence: TGTGCCAGCAGTGAAGCCGCGAGGGCCAGAGAGACCCAGTACTTC. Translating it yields CASSEAARARETQYF.

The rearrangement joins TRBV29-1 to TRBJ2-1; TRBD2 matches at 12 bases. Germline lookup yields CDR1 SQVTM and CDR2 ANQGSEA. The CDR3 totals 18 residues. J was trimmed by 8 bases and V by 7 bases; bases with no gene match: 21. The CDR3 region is CSAERTYLSTSGSDEQFF. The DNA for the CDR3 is TGCAGCGCTGAGCGGACCTACTTATCGACTAGCGGGAGCGATGAGCAGTTCTTC.

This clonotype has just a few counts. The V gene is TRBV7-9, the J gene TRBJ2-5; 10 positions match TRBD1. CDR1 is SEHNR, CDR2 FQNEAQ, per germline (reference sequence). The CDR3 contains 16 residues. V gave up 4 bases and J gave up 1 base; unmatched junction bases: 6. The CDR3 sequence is CASSWAGTGVQETQYF. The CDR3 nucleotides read TGTGCCAGCAGCTGGGCCGGGACAGGGGTCCAAGAGACCCAGTACTTC. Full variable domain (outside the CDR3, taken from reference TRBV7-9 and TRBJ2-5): DTGVSQNPRHKITKRGQNVTFRCDPISEHNRLYWYRQTLGQGPEFLTYFQNEAQLEKSRLLSDRFSAERPKGSFSTLEIQRTEQGDSAMYLCASSWAGTGVQETQYFGPGTRLLVL.

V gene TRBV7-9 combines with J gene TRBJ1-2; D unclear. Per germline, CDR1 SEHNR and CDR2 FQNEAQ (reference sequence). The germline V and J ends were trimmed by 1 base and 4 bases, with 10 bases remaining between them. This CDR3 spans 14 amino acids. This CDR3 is CASSLVHGIYGYTF. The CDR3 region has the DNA TGTGCCAGCAGCTTAGTCCATGGGATCTATGGCTACACCTTC.

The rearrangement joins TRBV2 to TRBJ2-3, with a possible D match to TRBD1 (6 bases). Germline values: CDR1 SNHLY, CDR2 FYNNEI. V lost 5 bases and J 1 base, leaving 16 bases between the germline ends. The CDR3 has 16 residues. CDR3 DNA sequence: TGTGCCAGCAGTTGGACAGAGGATACCGGCACAGATACGCAGTATTTT. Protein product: CASSWTEDTGTDTQYF.

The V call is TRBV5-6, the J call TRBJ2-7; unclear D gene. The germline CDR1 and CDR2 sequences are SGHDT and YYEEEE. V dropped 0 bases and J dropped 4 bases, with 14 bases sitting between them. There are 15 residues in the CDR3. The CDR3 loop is CASSLGLDPNYEQYF. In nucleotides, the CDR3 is TGTGCCAGCAGCTTGGGGTTAGACCCTAATTACGAGCAGTACTTC.

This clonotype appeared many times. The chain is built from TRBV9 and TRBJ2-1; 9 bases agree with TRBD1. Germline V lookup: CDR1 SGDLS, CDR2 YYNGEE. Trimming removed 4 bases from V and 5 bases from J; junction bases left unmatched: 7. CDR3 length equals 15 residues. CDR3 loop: CASSRAGTGNNEQFF. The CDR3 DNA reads TGTGCCAGCAGCAGAGCCGGGACAGGGAACAATGAGCAGTTCTTC. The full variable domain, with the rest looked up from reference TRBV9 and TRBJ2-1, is DSGVTQTPKHLITATGQRVTLRCSPRSGDLSVYWYQQSLDQGLQFLIQYYNGEERAKGNILERFSAQQFPDLHSELNLSSLELGDSALYFCASSRAGTGNNEQFFGPGTRLTVL.

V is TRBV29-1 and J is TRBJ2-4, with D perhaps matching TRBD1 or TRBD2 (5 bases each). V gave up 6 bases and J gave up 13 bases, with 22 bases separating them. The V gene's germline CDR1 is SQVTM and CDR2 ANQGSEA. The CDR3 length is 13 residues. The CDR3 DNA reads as TGCAGCGTCGCTAGGGGCCTAAACGGGGAGCAGTACTTC. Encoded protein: CSVARGLNGEQYF.

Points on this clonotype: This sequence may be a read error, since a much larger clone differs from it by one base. The DNA of the CDR3 is TGCGCCAGCAGAACCGACAGCTATGGCCACACCTTC. Its protein is CASRTDSYGHTF. The V gene is TRBV10-2, the J gene TRBJ1-2; maybe TRBD1 (5 bases). There are 12 residues in the CDR3. In germline, CDR1 is WSHSY, CDR2 SAAADI.

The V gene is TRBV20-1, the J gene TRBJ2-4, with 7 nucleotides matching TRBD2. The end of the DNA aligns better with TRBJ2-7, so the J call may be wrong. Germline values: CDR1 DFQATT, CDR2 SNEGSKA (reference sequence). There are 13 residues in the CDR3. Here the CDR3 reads CSNSAGTTYEQYF. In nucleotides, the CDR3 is TGCAGCAACAGCGCGGGGACTACCTACGAGCAGTACTTC.

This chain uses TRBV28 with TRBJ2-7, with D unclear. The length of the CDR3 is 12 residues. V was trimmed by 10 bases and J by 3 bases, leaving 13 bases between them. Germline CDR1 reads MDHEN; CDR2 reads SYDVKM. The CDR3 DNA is TGTGCCACCAATAGTTGGGGCTACGAGCAGTACTTC. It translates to CATNSWGYEQYF.

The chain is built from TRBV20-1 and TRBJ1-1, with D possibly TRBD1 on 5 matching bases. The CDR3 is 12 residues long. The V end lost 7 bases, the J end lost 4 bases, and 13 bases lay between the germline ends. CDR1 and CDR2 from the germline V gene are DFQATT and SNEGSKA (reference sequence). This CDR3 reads CSGRGVATEAFF. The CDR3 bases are TGCAGTGGGCGAGGGGTCGCCACTGAAGCTTTCTTT.

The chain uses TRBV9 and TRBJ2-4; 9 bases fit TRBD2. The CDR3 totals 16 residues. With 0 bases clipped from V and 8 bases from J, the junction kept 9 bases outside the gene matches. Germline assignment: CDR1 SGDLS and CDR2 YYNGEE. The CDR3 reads CASSVGLAGVPDIQYF. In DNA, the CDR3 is TGTGCCAGCAGCGTAGGCTTAGCGGGAGTTCCCGACATTCAGTACTTC.

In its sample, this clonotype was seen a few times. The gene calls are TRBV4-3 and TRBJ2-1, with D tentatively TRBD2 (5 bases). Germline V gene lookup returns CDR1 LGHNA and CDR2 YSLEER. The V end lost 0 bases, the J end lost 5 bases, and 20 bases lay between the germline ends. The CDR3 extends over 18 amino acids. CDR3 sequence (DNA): TGCGCCAGCAGCCAAGAGTTGAGCCGGGGTTTCAACCACAATGAGCAGTTCTTC. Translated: CASSQELSRGFNHNEQFF.

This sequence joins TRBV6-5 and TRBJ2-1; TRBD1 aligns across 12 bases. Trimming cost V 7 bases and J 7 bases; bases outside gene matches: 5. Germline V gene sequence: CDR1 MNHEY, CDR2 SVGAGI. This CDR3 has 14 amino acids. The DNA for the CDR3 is TGTGCCAGCACTGGGACAGGGGGCACAAATGAGCAGTTCTTC. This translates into CASTGTGGTNEQFF.

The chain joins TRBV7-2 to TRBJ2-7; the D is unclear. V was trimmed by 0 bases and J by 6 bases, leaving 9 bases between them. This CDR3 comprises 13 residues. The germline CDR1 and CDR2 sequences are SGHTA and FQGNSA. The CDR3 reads CASSLADVTEQYF. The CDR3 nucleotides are TGTGCCAGCAGCTTAGCGGACGTTACCGAGCAGTACTTC.

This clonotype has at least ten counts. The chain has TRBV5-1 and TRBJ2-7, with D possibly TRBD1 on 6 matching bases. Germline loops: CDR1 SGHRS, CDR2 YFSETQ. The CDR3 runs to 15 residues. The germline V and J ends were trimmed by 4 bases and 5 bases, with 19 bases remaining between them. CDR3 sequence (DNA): TGCGCCAGCAGCGACACAGGGTCCATGACGGACGAGCAGTACTTC. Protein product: CASSDTGSMTDEQYF.

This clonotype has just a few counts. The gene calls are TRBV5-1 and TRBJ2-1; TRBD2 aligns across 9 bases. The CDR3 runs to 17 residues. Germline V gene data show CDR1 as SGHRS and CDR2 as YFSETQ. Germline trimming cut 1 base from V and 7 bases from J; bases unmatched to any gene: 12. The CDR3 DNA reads TGCGCCAGCAGCTTGAATGTTTTCGGCGGGAGGGGGAATGAGCAGTTCTTC. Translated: CASSLNVFGGRGNEQFF.

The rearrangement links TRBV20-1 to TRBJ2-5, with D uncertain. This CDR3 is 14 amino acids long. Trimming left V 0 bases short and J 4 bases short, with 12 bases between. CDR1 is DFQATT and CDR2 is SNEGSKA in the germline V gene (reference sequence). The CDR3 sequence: CSARDLARLETQYF. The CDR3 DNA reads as TGCAGTGCTAGAGATCTGGCTAGGTTAGAGACCCAGTACTTC.

DNA of the CDR3: TGTGCCACCGCGCAGGGCGGGCAGCCCCAGCATTTT. Its protein product is CATAQGGQPQHF. This chain links TRBV15 with TRBJ1-5, with a tentative D call TRBD1 (5 bases). Trimming removed 8 bases at V and 7 bases at J, with 12 bases between. There are 12 residues in the CDR3. Germline V gene sequence: CDR1 LNHNV, CDR2 YYDKDF (reference sequence).

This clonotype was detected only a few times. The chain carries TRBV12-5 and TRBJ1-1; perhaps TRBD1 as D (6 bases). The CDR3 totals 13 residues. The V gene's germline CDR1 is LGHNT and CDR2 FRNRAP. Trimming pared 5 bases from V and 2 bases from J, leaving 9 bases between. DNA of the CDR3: TGTGCTAGTGGTCAGGACAGAAACACTGAAGCTTTCTTT. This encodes CASGQDRNTEAFF.

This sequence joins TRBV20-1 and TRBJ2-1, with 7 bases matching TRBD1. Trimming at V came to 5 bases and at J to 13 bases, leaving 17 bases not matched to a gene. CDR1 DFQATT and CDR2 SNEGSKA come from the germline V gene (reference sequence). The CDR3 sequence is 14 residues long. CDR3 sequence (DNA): TGCAGTGCTGCTCCGGGACAGTTGCAGGAGACCCAGTTCTTC. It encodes CSAAPGQLQETQFF.

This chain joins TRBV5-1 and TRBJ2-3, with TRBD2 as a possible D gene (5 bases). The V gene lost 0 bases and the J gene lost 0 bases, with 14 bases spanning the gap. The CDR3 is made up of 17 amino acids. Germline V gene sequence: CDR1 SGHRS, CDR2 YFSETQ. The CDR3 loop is CASSLGGHRSSTDTQYF. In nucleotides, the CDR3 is TGCGCCAGCAGCTTGGGAGGGCATCGCTCTAGCACAGATACGCAGTATTTT. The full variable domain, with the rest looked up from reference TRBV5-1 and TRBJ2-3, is KAGVTQTPRYLIKTRGQQVTLSCSPISGHRSVSWYQQTPGQGLQFLFEYFSETQRNKGNFPGRFSGRQFSNSRSEMNVSTLELGDSALYLCASSLGGHRSSTDTQYFGPGTRLTVL.

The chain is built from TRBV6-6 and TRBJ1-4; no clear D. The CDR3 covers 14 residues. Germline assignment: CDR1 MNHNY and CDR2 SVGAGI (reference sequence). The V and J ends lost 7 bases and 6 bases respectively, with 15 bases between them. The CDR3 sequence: CASTTGRNDEKLFF. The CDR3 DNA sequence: TGTGCCAGCACCACGGGTAGAAATGATGAAAAACTGTTTTTT.

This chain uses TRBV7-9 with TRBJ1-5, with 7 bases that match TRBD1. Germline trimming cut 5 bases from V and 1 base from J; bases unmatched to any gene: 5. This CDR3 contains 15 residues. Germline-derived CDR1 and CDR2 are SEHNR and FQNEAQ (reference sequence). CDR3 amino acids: CASSRGQSSNQPQHF. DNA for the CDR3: TGTGCCAGCAGCCGGGGACAGTCGAGCAATCAGCCCCAGCATTTT. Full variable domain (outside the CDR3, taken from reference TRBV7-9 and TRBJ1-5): DTGVSQNPRHKITKRGQNVTFRCDPISEHNRLYWYRQTLGQGPEFLTYFQNEAQLEKSRLLSDRFSAERPKGSFSTLEIQRTEQGDSAMYLCASSRGQSSNQPQHFGDGTRLSIL.

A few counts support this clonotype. The CDR3 sequence: CASSDSFQGLGEKLFF. As DNA, the CDR3 is TGTGCCAGCAGTGACTCTTTCCAGGGGTTGGGTGAAAAACTGTTTTTT. This sequence joins TRBV25-1 and TRBJ1-4, with a weak D call TRBD1 (6 bases). The CDR3 sequence is 16 residues long. Germline values: CDR1 MGHDK, CDR2 SYGVNS. V lost 3 bases to trimming and J lost 7 bases, with 18 bases between them. Combining the CDR3 with reference TRBV25-1 and TRBJ1-4 gives the whole variable domain EADIYQTPRYLVIGTGKKITLECSQTMGHDKMYWYQQDPGMELHLIHYSYGVNSTEKGDLSSESTVSRIRTEHFPLTLESARPSHTSQYLCASSDSFQGLGEKLFFGSGTQLSVL.